A single T cell receptor beta chain is shown here with its context. This clone's antigen is unknown. No quality values exist for individual bases; no much larger clone is one base distant. Patients with autoimmune disease history or receiving systemic immunosuppression were excluded from the trial. Peripheral blood for TCR sequencing was drawn from every dose cohort at baseline, at cycle 4 day 1 and at cycle 7 day 1. The samples were taken from a phase I, first-in-human, multicenter, open-label dose-escalation trial of ivuxolimab. The trial enrolled adults with locally advanced or metastatic head and neck squamous cell, hepatocellular, melanoma or renal cell carcinoma. Before TCR sequencing, CD4+ and CD8+ T cells were separately sorted from peripheral blood. The CDR3 measures 13 amino acids from cysteine to phenylalanine. The CDR3 DNA has 39 bases and is translated from base 1. The germline V gene yields LGHNA for CDR1 and YSLEER for CDR2. V and J are trimmed by 6 bases and 6 bases, and the gene matches miss 4 bases of the junction.

The data originate from a study of OX40 agonist ivuxolimab in advanced cancers. Context from the whole study: The costimulatory receptor OX40 (CD134) was targeted by ivuxolimab, a fully human IgG2 agonistic monoclonal antibody. Intravenous ivuxolimab was administered to patients every 2 weeks at six dose levels: 0.01, 0.1, 0.3, 1.5, 3 and 10 mg/kg. Among the roughly 50 dose-escalation patients, about 20 had hepatocellular carcinoma, roughly 15 melanoma, 9 renal cell carcinoma and 9 head and neck cancer. The dose-escalation cohort was around 84% male with a mean age of approximately 60 years, ranging from roughly 23 to 79. Patients were allowed to have had prior anti-PD-1, anti-PD-L1 or anti-CTLA-4 therapy, and 40% to 45% of the dose-escalation patients had been treated with checkpoint inhibitors. Partial responses occurred in three dose-escalation patients: two with cutaneous melanoma and one with hepatocellular carcinoma. The purpose of peripheral TCRbeta sequencing was to test whether ivuxolimab changed TCR sequence diversity and led to clonal T-cell expansion. The paper covers the monotherapy dose-escalation part of the phase I ivuxolimab trial, which included N ≈ 50 patients. Broad study findings and their caveats: Clonal expansion of both CD4+ and CD8+ blood T cells was observed from baseline to week 6 at doses 0.1 to 3.0 mg/kg. Low levels of normalized T-cell clonal expansion were also seen in some nonresponding patients. After ivuxolimab, expanded clones were on average more numerous among CD8+ T cells than among CD4+ T cells. In the 0.1-3.0 mg/kg groups, partial responders had among the lowest normalized peripheral clonal expansion, particularly in CD8+ T cells. The antigen specificity of the peripheral T cells that underwent clonal expansion was not determined.

Genomic DNA was isolated from the sorted cells so that the TCRbeta CDR3 region could be sequenced. TCRbeta CDR3 regions were sequenced using the immunoSEQ Assay. The source is immuneACCESS, and TCRdb retained only in-frame sequences with V and J called. Part of the clones is not carried over; for the studies checked, unresolved V genes explain less than half of this, and the remainder is unexplained. This sample lists tens of thousands of clones; around 81% were detected once. 5.5% to 8% of the sample is held by the ten biggest clonotypes. Recombination joined TRBV4-3 with TRBJ2-1; 8 bases in the middle match TRBD2. Sequenced here: CD4+ or CD8+ T cells sorted from blood, sampled in a trial of the OX40 agonist ivuxolimab. The receptor was derived from an adult with an advanced solid tumor such as melanoma, head and neck, liver or kidney cancer. The encoded CDR3 is CASRLAGLNEQFF. At the DNA level, the sequence is TGCGCCAGCAGGCTAGCGGGCCTCAATGAGCAGTTCTTC.